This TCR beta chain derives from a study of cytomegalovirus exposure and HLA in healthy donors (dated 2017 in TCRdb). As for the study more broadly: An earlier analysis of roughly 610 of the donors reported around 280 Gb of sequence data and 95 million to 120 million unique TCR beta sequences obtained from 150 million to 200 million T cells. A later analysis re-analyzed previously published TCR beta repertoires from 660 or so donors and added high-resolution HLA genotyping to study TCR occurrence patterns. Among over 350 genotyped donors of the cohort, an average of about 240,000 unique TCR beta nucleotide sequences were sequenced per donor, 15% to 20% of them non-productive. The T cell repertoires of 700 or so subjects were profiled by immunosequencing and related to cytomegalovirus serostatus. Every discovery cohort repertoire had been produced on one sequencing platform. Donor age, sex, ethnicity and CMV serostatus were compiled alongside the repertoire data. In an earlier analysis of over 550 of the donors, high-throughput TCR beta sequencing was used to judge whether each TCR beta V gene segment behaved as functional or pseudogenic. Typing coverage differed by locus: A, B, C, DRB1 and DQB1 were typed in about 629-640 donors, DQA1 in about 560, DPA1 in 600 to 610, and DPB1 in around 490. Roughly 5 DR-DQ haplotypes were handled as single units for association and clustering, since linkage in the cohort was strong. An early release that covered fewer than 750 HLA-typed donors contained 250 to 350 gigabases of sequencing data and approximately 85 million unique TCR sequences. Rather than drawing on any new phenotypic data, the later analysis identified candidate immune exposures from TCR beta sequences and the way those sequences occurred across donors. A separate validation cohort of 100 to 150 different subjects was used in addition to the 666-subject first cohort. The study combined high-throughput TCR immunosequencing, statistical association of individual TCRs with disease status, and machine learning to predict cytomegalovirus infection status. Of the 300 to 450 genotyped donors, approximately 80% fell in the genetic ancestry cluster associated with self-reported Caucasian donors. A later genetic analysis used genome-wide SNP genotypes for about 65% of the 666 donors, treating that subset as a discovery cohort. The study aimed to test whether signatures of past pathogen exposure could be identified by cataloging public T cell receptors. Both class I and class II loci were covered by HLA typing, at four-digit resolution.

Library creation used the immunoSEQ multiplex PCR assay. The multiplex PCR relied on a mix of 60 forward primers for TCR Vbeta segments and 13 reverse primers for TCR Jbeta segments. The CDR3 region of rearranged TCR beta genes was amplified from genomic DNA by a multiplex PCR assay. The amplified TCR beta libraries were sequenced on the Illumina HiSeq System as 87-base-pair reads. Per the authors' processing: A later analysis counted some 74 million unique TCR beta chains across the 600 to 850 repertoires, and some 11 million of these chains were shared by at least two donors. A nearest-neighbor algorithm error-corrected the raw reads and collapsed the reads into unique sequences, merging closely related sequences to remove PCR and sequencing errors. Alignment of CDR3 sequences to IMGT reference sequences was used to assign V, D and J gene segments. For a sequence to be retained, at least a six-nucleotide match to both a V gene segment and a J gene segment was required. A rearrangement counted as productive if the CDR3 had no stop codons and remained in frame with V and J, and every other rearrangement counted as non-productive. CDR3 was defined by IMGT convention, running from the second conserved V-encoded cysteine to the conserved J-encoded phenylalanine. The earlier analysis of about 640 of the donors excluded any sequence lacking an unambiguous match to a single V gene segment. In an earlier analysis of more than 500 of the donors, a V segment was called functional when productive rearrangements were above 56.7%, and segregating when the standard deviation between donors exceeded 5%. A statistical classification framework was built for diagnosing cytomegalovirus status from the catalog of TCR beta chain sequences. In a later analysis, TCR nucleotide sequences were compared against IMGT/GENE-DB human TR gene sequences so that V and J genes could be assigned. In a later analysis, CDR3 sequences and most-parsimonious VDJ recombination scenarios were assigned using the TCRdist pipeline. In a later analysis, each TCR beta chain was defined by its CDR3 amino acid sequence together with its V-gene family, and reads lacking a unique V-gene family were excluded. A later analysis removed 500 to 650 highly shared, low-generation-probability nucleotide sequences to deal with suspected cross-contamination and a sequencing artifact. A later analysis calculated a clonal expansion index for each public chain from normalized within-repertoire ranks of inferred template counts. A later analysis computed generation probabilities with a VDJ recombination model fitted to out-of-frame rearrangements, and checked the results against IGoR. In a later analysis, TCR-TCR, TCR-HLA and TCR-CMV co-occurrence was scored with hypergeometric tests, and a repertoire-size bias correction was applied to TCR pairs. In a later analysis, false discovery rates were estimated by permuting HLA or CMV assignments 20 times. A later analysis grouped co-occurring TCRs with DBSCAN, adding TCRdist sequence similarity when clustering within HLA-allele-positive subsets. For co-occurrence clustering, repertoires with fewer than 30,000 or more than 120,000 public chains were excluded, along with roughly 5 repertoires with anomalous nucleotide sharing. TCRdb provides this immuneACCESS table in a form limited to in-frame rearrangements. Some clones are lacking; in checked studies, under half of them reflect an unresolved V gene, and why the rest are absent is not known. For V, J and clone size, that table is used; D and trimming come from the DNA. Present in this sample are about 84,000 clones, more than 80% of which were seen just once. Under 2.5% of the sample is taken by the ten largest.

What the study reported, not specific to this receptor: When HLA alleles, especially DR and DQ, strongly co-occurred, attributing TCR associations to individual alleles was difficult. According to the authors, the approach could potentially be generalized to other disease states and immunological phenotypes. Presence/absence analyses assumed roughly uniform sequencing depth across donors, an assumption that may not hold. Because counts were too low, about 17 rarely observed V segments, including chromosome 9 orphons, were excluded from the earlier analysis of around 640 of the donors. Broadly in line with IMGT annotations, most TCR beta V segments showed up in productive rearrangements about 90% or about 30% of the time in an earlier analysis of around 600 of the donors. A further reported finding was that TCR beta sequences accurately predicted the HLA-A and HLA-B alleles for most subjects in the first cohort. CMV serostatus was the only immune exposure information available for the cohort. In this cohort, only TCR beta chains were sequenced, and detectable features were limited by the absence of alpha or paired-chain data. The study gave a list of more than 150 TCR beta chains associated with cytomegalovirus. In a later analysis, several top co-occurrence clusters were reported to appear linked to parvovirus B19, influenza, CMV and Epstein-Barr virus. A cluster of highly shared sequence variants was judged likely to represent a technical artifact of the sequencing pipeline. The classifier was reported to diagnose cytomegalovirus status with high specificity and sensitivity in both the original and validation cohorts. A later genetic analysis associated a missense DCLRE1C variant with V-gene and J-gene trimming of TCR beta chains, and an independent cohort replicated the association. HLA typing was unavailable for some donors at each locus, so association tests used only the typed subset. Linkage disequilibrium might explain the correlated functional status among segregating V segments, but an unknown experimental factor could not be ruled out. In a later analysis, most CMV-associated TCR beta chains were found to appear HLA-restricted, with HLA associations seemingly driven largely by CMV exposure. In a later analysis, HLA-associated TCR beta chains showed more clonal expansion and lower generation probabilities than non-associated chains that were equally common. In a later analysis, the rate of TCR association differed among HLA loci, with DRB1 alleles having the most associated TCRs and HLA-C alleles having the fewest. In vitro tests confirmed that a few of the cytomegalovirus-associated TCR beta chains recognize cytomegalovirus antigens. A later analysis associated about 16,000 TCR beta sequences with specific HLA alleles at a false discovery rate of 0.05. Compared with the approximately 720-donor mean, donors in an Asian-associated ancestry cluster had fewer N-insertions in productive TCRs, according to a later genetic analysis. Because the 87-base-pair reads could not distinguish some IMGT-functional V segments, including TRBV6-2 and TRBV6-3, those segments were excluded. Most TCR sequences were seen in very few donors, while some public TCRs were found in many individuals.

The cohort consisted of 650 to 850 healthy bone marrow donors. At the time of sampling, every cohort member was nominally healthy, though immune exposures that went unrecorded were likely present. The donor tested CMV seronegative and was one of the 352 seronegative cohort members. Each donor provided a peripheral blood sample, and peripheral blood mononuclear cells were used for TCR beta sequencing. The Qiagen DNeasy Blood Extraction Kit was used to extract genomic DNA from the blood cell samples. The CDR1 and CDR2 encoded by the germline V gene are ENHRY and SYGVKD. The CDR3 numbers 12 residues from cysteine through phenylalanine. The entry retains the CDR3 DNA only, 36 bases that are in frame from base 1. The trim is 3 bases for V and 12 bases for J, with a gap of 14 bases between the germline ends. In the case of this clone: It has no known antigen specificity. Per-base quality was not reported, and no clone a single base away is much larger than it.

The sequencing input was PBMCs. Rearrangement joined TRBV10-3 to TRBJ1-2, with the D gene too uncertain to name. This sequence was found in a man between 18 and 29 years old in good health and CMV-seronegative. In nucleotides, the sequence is TGTGCCATCAGTGACCTTGTGCGGATTCACACCTTC. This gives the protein CAISDLVRIHTF.